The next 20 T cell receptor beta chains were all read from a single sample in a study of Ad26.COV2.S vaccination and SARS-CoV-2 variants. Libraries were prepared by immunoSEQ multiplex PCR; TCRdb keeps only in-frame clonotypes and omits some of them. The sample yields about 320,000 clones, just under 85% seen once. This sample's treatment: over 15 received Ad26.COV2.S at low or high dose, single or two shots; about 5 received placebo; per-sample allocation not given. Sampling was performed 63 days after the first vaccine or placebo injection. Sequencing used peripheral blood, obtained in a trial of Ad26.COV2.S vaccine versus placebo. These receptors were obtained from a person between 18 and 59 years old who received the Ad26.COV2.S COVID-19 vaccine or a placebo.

The CDR3 DNA sequence: TGTGCCAGCAGTAATCCGGGGGGGCCCGGTGAGCAGTTCTTC. Residues: CASSNPGGPGEQFF. The gene calls are TRBV7-2 and TRBJ2-1; 8 nucleotides align to TRBD2. The CDR3 sequence is 14 residues long. CDR1 and CDR2 (germline): SGHTA, FQGNSA. V gave up 6 bases and J gave up 9 bases; unmatched junction bases: 10.

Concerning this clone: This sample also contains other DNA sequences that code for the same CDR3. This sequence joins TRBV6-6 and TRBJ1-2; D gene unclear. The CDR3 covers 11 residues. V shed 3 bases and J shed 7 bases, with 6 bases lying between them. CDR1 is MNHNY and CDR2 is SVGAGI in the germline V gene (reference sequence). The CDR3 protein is CASSYRGGYTF. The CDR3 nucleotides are TGTGCCAGCAGTTATAGAGGTGGCTACACCTTC.

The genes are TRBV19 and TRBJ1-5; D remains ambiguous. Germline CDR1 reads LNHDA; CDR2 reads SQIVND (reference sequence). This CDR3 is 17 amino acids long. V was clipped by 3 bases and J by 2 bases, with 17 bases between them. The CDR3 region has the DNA TGTGCCAGTAGTATTGGGATCGTCGGGTTGGGCAATCAGCCCCAGCATTTT. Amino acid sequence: CASSIGIVGLGNQPQHF.

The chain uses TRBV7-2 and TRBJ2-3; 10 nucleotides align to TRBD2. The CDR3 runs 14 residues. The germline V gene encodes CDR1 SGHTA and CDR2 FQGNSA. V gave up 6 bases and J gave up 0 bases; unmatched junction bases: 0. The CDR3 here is CASRLAGSTDTQYF. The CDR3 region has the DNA TGTGCCAGCAGACTAGCGGGGAGCACAGATACGCAGTATTTT.

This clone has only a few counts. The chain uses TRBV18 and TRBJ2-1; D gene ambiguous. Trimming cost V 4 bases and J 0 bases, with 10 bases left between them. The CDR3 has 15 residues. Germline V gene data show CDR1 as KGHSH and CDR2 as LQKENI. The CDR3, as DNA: TGTGCCAGCTCACTATACCCCCGCTCCTACAATGAGCAGTTCTTC. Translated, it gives CASSLYPRSYNEQFF.

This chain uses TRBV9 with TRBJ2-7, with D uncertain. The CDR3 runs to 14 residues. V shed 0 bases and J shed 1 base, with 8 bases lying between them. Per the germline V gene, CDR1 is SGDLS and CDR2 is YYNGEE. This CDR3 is CASSVDYRSYEQYF. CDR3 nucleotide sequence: TGTGCCAGCAGCGTAGACTACAGATCCTACGAGCAGTACTTC.

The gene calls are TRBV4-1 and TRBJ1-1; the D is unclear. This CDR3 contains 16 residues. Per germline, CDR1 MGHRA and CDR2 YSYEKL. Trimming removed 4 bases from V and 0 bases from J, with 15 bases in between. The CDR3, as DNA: TGCGCCAGCAGCCTTTTACCAGGACCCATGAACACTGAAGCTTTCTTT. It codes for CASSLLPGPMNTEAFF.

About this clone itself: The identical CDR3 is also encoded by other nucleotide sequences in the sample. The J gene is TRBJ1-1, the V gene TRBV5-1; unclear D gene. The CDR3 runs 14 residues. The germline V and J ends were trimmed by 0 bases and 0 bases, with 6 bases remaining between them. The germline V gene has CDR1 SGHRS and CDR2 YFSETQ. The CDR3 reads CASSLGQMNTEAFF. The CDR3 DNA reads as TGCGCCAGCAGCTTGGGTCAGATGAACACTGAAGCTTTCTTT.

The CDR3 sequence: CASSLTGVYTGELFF. The CDR3 nucleotides read TGCGCCAGCAGCTTGACGGGGGTATACACCGGGGAGCTGTTTTTT. The J gene is TRBJ2-2, the V gene TRBV5-1; TRBD2 is a possible D gene (6 bases). CDR1 SGHRS and CDR2 YFSETQ come from the germline V gene. V was pared by 1 base and J by 3 bases, with 10 bases between. CDR3 length: 15 amino acids.

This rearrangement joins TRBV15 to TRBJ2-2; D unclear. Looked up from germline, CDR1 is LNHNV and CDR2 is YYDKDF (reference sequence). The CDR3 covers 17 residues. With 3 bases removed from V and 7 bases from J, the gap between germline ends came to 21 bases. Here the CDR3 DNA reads TGTGCCACCAGCAGTACCGTAAGGAGCTCTCTGGGCGGGGAGCTGTTTTTT. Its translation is CATSSTVRSSLGGELFF.

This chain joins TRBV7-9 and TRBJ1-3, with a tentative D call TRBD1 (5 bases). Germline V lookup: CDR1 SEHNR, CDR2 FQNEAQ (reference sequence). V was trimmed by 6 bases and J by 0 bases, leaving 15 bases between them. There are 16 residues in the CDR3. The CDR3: CASRPRDGASGNTIYF. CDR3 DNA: TGTGCCAGCAGGCCCCGGGACGGAGCCTCTGGAAACACCATATATTTT.

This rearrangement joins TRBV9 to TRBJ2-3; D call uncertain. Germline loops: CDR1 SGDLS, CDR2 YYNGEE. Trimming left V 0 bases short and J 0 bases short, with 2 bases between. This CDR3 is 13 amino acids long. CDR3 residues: CASSVGSTDTQYF. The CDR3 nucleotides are TGTGCCAGCAGCGTAGGGAGCACAGATACGCAGTATTTT. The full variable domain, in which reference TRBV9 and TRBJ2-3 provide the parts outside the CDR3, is DSGVTQTPKHLITATGQRVTLRCSPRSGDLSVYWYQQSLDQGLQFLIQYYNGEERAKGNILERFSAQQFPDLHSELNLSSLELGDSALYFCASSVGSTDTQYFGPGTRLTVL.

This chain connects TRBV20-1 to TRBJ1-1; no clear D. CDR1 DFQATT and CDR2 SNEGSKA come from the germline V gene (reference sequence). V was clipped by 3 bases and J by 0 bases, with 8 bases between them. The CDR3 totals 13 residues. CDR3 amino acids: CSASIDMNTEAFF. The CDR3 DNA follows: TGCAGTGCTAGTATAGACATGAACACTGAAGCTTTCTTT.

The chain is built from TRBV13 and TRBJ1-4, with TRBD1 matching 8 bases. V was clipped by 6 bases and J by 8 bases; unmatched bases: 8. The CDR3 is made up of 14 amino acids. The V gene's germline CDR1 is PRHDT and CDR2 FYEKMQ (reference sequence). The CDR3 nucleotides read TGTGCCAGCAGTTCCGGGGACAGGAGGGAAAAACTGTTTTTT. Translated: CASSSGDRREKLFF.

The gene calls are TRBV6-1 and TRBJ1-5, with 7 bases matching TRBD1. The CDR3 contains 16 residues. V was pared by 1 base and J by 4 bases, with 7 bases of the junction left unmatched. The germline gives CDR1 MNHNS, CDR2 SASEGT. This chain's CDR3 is CASSEGTGWGNQPQHF. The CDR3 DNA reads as TGTGCCAGCAGTGAAGGGACAGGATGGGGGAATCAGCCCCAGCATTTT.

As DNA, the CDR3 is TGTGCCTGGAGTAAGGGGGAACAGGGAGGTAACTATGGCTACACCTTC. This gives the protein CAWSKGEQGGNYGYTF. This rearrangement joins TRBV30 to TRBJ1-2; D may be TRBD1 (6 bases). The CDR3 consists of 16 residues. The V gene lost 2 bases and the J gene lost 1 base, with 17 bases spanning the gap. Germline loops: CDR1 GTSNPN, CDR2 SVGIG (reference sequence).

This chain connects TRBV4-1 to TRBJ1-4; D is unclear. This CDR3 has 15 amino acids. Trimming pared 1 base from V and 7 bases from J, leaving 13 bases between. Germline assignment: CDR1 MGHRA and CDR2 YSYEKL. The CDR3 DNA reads TGCGCCAGCAGCCAAGTCCAGTTCAGGAGTGAAAAACTGTTTTTT. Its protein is CASSQVQFRSEKLFF.

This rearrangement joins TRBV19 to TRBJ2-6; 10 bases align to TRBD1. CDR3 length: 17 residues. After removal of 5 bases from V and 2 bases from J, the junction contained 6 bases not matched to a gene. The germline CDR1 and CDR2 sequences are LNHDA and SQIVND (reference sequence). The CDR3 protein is CASSPGTGATGANVLTF. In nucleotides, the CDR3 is TGTGCCAGTAGTCCCGGGACAGGGGCGACTGGGGCCAACGTCCTGACTTTC.

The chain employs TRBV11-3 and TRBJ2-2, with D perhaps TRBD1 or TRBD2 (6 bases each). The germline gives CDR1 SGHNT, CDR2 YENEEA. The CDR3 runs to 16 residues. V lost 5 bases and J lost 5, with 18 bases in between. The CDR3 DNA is TGTGCCAGCAGCGGCGAGTCGAGGGGGAGGACCGGGGAGCTGTTTTTT. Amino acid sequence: CASSGESRGRTGELFF. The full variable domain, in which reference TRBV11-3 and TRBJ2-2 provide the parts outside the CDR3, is EAGVVQSPRYKIIEKKQPVAFWCNPISGHNTLYWYLQNLGQGPELLIRYENEEAVDDSQLPKDRFSAERLKGVDSTLKIQPAELGDSAVYLCASSGESRGRTGELFFGEGSRLTVL.

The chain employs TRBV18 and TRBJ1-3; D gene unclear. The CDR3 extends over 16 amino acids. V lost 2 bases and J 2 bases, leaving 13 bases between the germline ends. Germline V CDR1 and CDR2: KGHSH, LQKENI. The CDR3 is CASSPFTDAPGNTIYF. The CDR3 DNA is TGTGCCAGCTCACCATTTACGGACGCACCTGGAAACACCATATATTTT.